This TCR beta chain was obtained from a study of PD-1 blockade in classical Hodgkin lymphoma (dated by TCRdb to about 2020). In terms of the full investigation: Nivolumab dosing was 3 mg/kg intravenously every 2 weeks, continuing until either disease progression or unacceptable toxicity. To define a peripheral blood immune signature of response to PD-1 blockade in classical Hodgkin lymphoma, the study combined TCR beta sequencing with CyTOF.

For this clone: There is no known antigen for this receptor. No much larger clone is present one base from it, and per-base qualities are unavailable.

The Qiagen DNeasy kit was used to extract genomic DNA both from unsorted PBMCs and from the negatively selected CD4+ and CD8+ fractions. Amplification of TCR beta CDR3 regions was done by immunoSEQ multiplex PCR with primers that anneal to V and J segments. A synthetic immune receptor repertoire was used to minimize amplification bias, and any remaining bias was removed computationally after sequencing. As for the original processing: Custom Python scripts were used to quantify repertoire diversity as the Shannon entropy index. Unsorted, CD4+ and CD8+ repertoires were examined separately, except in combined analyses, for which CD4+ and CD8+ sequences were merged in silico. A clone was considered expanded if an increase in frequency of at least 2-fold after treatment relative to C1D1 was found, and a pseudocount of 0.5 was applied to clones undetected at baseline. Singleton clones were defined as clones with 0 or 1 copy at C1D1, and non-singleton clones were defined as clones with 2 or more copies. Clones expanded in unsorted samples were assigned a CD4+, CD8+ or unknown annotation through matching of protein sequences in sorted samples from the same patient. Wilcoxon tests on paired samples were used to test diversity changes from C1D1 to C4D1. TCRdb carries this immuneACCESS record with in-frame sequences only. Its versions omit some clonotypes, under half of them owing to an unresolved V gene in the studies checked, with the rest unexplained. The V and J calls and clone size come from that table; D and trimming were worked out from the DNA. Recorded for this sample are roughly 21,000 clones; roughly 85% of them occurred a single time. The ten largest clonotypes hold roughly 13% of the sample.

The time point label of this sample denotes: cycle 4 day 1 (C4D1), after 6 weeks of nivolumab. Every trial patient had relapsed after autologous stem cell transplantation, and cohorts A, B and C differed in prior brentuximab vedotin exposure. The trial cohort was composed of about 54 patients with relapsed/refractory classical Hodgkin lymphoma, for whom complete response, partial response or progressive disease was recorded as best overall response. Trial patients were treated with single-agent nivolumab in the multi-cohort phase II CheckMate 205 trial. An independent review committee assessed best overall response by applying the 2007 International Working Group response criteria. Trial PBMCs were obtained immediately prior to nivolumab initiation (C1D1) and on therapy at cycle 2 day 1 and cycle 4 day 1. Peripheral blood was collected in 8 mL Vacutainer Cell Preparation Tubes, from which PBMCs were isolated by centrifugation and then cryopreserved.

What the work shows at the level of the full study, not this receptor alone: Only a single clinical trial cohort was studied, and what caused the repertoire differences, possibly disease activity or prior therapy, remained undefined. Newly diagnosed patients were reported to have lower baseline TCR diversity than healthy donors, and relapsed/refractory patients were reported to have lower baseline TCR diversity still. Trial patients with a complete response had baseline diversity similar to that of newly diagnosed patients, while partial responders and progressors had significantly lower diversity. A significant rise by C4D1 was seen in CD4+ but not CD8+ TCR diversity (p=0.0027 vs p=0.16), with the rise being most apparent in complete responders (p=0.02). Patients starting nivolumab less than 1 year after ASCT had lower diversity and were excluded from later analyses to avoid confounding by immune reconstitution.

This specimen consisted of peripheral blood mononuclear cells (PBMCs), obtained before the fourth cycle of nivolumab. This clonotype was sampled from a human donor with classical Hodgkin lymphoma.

The CDR3 has the sequence CASSTTGGADTGELFF. The DNA reads TGTGCCAGTAGTACCACAGGGGGCGCTGACACCGGGGAGCTGTTTTTT. The rearrangement combines TRBV19 with TRBJ2-2; 9 bases in between match TRBD1. Including cysteine and phenylalanine, the CDR3 has 16 amino acids. The kept DNA is CDR3 alone, 48 bases in frame from the first base. At the junction V is shortened by 4 bases and J by 3 bases; bases outside the gene matches: 6. CDR1 and CDR2 are read off the germline V gene (reference sequence) as LNHDA and SQIVND.